Described below is a single T cell receptor beta chain sequence and its context. Its cognate antigen is unknown. The entry originates in a study of beta chain features in type 1 diabetes. One heparinised draw of blood, averaging about 116 mL, came from each donor. Using CD45RO/CCR7/CD25/CD127/CD95/CD27, CD4+ naive, central memory, regulatory and stem cell-like memory cells were sorted. The authors reverse transcribed all of the isolated RNA, so sequencing captured expressed TCRB transcripts. Produced via immunoSEQ multiplex PCR; TCRdb's table is partial and in-frame only. There are a few hundred thousand clones in the sample; 7.5% to 10% occur only once, and around 0.031% lies in the top ten. Germline CDR1 and CDR2: MNHNY and SVGAGI (reference sequence). The CDR3 runs to 14 residues. Trimming removed 2 bases at V and 3 bases at J, with 7 bases between. Study-level results: For type 1 diabetes patients, VDJ junctions showed fewer insertions and more deletions. There was no resolution here of whether HLA type influences TCRB rearrangement.

V and J are TRBV6-6 and TRBJ2-2; D possibly corresponds to TRBD1 (5 bases). This receptor was identified in a woman aged 18-29 years in good health. The sample comprised naive CD4+ T cells from blood. The CDR3 DNA follows: TGTGCCAGCAGTTACGACAGTTACACCGGGGAGCTGTTTTTT. Translated, it gives CASSYDSYTGELFF.